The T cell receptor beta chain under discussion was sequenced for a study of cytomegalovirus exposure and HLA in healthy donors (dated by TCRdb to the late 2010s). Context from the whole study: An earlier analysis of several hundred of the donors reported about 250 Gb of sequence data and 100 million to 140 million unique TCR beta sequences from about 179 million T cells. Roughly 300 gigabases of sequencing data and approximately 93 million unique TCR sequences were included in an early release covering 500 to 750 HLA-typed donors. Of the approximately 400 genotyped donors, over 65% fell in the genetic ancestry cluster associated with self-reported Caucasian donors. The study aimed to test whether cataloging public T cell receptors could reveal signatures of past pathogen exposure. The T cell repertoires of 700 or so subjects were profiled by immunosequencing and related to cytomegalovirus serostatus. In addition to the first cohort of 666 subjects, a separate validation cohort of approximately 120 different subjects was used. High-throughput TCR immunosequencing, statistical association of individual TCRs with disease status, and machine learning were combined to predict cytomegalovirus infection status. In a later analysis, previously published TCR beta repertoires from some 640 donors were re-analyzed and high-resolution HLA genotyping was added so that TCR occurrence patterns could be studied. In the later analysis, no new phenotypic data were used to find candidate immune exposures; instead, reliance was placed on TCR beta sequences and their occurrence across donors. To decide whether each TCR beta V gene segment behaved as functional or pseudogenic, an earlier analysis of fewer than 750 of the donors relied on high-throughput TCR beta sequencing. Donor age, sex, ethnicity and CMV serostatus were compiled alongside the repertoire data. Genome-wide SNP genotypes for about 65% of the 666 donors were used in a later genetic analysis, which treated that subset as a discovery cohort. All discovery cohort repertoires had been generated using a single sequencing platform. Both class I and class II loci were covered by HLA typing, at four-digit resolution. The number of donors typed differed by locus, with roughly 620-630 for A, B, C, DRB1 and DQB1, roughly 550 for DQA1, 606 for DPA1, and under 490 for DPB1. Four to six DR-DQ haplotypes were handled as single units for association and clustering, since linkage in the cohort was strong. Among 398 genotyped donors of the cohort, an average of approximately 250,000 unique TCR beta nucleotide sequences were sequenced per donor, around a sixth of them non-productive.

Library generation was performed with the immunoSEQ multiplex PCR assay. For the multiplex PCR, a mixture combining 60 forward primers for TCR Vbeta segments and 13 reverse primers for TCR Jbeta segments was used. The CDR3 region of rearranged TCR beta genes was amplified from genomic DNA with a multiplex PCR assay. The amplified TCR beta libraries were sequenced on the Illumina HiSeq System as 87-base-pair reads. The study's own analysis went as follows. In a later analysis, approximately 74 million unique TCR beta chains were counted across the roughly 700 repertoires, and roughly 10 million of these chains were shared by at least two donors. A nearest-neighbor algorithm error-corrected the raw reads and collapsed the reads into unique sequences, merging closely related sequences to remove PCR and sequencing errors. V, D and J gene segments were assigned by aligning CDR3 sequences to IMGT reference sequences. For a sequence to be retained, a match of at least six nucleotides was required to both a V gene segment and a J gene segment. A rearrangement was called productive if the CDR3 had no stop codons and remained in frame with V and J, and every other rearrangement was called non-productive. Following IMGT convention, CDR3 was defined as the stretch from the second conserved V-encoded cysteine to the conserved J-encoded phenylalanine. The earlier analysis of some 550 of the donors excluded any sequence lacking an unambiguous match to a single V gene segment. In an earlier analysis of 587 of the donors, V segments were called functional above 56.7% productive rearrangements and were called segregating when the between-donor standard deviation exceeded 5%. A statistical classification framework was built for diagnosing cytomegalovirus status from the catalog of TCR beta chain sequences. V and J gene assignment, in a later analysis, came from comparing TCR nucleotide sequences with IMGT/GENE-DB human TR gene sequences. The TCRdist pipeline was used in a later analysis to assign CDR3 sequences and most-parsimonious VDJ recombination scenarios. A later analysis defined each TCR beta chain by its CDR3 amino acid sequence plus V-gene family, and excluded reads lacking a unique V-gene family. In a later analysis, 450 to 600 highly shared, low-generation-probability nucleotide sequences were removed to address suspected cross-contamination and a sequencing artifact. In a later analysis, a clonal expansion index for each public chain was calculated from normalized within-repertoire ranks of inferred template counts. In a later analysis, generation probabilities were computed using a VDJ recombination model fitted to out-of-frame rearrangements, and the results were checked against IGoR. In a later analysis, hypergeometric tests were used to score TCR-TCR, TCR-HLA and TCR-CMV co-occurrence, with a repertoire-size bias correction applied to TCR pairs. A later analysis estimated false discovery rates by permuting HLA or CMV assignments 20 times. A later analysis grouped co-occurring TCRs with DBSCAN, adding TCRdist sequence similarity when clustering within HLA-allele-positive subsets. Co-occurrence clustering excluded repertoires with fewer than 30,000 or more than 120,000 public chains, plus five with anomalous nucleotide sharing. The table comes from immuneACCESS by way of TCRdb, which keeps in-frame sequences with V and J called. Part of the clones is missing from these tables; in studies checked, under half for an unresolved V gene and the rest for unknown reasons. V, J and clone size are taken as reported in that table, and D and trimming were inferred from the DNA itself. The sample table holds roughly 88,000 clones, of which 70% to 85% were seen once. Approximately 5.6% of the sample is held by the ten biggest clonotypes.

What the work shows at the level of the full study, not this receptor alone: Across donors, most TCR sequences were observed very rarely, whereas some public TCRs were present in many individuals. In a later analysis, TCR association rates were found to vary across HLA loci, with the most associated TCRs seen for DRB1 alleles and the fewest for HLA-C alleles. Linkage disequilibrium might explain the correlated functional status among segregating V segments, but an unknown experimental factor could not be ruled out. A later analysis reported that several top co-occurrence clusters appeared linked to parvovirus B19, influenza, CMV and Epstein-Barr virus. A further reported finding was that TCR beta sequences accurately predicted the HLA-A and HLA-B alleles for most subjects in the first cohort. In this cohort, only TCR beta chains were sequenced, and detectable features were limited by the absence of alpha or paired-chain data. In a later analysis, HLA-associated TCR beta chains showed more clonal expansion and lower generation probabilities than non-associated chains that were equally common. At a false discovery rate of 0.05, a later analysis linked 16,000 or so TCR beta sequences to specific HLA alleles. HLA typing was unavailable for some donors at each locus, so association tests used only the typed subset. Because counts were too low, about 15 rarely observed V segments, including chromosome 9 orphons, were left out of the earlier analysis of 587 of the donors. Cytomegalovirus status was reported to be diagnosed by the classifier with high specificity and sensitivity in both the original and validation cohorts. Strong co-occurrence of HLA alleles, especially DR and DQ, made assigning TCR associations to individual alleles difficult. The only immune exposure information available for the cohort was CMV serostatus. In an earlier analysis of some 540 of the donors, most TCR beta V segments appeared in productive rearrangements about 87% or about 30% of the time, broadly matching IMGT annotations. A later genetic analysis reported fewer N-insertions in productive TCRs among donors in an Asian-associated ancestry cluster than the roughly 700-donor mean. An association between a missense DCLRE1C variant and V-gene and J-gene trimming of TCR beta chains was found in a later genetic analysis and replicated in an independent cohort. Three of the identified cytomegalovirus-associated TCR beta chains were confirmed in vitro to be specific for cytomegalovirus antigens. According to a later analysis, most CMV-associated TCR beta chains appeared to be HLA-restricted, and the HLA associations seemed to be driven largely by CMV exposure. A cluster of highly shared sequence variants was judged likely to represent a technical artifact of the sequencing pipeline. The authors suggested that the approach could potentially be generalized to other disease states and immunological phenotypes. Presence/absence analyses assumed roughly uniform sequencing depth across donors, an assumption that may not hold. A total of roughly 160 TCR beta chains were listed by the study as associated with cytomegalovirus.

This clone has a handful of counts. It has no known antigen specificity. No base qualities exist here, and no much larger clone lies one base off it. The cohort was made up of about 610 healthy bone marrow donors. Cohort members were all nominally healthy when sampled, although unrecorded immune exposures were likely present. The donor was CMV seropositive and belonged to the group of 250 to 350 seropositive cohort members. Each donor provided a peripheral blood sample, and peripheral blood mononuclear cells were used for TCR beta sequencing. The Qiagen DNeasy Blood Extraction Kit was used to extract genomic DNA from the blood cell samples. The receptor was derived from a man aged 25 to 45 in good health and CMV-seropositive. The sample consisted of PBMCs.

The DNA sequence is as follows: TGCGCCAGCAGCCGCCGACAGGGGGAAGACTATGGCTACACCTTC. It translates as CASSRRQGEDYGYTF. The chain uses TRBV4-1 and TRBJ1-2, and 9 junctional nucleotides match TRBD1. V and J are trimmed by 4 bases and 3 bases, and the gene matches miss 6 bases of the junction. The CDR1 and CDR2 encoded by the germline V gene are MGHRA and YSYEKL. The CDR3 holds 15 amino acids from the cysteine to the phenylalanine. Only the CDR3 DNA stays, 45 bases, in frame from base 1.